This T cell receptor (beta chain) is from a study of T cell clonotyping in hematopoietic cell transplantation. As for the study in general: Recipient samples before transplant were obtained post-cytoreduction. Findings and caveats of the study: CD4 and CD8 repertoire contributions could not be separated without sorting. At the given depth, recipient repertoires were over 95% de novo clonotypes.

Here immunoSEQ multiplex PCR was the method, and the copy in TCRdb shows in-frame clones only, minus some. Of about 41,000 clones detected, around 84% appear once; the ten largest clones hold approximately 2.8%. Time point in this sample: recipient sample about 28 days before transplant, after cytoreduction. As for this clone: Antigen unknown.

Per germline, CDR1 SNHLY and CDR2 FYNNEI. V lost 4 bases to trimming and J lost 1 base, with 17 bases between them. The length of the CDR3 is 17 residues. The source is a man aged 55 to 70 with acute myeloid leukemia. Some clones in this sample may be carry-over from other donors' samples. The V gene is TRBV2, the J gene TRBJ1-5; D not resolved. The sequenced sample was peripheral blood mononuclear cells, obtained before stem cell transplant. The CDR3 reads CASSAPYTERSNQPQHF. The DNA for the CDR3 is TGTGCCAGCAGTGCGCCGTACACGGAGCGCAGCAATCAGCCCCAGCATTTT.